This T cell receptor (beta chain) was found in a study of T cell responses to AZD1222 COVID-19 vaccine. The study's findings and limits: Donors were chiefly white British, with a greater number of females, and clonal diversity was perhaps underestimated.

TCRdb's copy holds only in-frame clones and misses some; the assay was immunoSEQ multiplex PCR. The top ten hold around 4.1% of the sample, which has some 150,000 clones, around 83% seen once. Remarks on this clone: Its antigen is not known.

Sample: peripheral blood, taken on day 0 of MenACWY control vaccination. The receptor comes from an adult in good health.

CDR3 nucleotides: TGTGCCAGCAAGAGCCGGACAGGTCAATCAGATACGCAGTATTTT. The encoded protein is CASKSRTGQSDTQYF. The V and J genes are TRBV3-1 (or the pseudogene TRBV3-2) and TRBJ2-3, with TRBD1 matching 7 bases. Germline values: CDR1 LGHDT, CDR2 YNNKEL (reference sequence). The CDR3 is 15 amino acids. With 7 bases clipped from V and 4 bases from J, the junction kept 11 bases outside the gene matches.